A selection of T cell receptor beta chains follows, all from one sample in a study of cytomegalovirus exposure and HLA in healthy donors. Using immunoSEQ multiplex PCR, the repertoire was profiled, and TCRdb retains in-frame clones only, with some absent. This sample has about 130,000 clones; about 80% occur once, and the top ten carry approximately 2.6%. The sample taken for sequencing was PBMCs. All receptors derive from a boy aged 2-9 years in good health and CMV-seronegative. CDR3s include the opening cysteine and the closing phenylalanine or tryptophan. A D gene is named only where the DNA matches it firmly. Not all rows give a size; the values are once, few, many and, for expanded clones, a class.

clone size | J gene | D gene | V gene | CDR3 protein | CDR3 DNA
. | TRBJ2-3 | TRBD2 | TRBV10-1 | CASSPAGTSGSSTDTQYF | TGCGCCAGCAGCCCGGCCGGGACTAGCGGATCTAGCACAGATACGCAGTATTTT
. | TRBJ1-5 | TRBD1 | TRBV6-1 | CASSDSTGGAQPQHF | TGTGCCAGCAGTGATTCGACAGGGGGGGCTCAGCCCCAGCATTTT
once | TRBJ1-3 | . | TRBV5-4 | CASSLVGPGNTIYF | TGTGCCAGCAGCTTGGTGGGGCCGGGAAACACCATATATTTT
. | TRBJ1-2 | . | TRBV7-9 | CASSLVDSGRDFYGYTF | TGTGCCAGCAGCTTAGTCGATTCAGGGCGTGATTTCTATGGCTACACCTTC
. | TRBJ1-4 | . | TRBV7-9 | CASSLAGRNEKLFF | TGTGCCAGCAGCTTAGCTGGCAGAAATGAAAAACTGTTTTTT
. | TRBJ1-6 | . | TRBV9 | CASSVAGWDSPLHF | TGTGCCAGCAGCGTAGCAGGGTGGGATTCACCCCTCCACTTT
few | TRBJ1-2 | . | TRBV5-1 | CASSLGSQGLRGYTF | TGCGCCAGCAGCTTGGGTAGCCAGGGCCTACGGGGCTACACCTTC
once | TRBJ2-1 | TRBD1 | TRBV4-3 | CASSHTTGGGYNEQFF | TGCGCCAGCAGCCACACAACAGGGGGCGGCTACAATGAGCAGTTCTTC
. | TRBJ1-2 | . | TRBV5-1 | CASSLGQFNYGYTF | TGCGCCAGCAGCTTGGGACAGTTTAACTATGGCTACACCTTC
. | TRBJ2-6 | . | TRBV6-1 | CASSEDSSGANVLTF | TGTGCCAGCAGTGAAGACAGCTCTGGGGCCAACGTCCTGACTTTC
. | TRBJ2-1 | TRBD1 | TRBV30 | CAWEGRQGAYNEQFF | TGTGCCTGGGAGGGTAGGCAGGGGGCATACAATGAGCAGTTCTTC
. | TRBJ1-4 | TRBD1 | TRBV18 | CASFTGVIRGQREEKLFF | TGTGCCAGCTTCACCGGTGTGATTAGGGGACAGAGGGAAGAAAAACTGTTTTTT
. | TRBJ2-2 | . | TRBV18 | CASSPGAGTGELFF | TGTGCCAGCTCACCAGGGGCTGGCACCGGGGAGCTGTTTTTT
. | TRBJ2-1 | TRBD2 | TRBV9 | CASSVVGGGYNEQFF | TGTGCCAGCAGCGTAGTGGGGGGGGGCTACAATGAGCAGTTCTTC
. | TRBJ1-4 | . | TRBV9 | CASSSGTNNEKLFF | TGTGCCAGCAGCTCGGGAACAAACAATGAAAAACTGTTTTTT
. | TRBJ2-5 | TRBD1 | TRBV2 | CASWDRGRKKTQYF | TGTGCCAGCTGGGACAGGGGACGAAAAAAGACCCAGTACTTC
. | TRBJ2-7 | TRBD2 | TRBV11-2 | CASRLRLAGGPDYEQYF | TGTGCCAGCAGACTCCGACTAGCGGGGGGACCTGACTACGAGCAGTACTTC
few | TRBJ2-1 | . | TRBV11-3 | CASSLGDIWNEQFF | TGTGCCAGCAGCTTAGGGGACATTTGGAATGAGCAGTTCTTC
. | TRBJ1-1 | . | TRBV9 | CASSVLTGSTEAFF | TGTGCCAGCAGTGTACTAACAGGGAGCACTGAAGCTTTCTTT
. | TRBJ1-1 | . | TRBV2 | CATQRVHTEAFF | TGTGCCACCCAGAGGGTCCACACTGAAGCTTTCTTT
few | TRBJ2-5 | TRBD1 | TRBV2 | CASNRRGQETQYF | TGTGCCAGCAACCGCAGGGGGCAAGAGACCCAGTACTTC
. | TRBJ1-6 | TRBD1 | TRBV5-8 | CASRLTGAPARTPLHF | TGTGCCAGCAGGCTTACAGGGGCCCCTGCTCGGACACCCCTCCACTTT
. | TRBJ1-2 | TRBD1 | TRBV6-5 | CASSYSETGGGYTF | TGTGCCAGCAGTTACTCTGAGACAGGGGGGGGCTACACCTTC
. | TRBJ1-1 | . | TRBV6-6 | CASSHLRPGQFEAFF | TGTGCCAGCAGTCACCTACGACCCGGACAGTTTGAAGCTTTCTTT
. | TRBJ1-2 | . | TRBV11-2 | CASSPTGSNYGYTF | TGTGCCAGCAGCCCCACGGGATCTAACTATGGCTACACCTTC
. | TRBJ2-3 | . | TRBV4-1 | CASSQDYFSTDTQYF | TGCGCCAGCAGCCAAGATTACTTTAGCACAGATACGCAGTATTTT
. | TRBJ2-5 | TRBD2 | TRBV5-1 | CASSLALAGLDQETQYF | TGCGCCAGCAGCTTGGCCCTAGCGGGACTGGACCAAGAGACCCAGTACTTC
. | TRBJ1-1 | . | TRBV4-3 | CASSLSPGARGTEAFF | TGCGCCAGCAGCCTCAGCCCAGGGGCGAGGGGTACTGAAGCTTTCTTT
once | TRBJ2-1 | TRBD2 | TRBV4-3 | CASSPTSGDYNEQFF | TGCGCCAGCAGCCCTACTAGCGGGGACTACAATGAGCAGTTCTTC
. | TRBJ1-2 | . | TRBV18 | CASSPLRDWIEGYTF | TGTGCCAGCTCACCACTGAGGGACTGGATAGAAGGCTACACCTTC
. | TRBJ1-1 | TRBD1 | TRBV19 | CASRPIGTGETEAFF | TGTGCCAGTAGGCCTATAGGGACAGGGGAAACTGAAGCTTTCTTT
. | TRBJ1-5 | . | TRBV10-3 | CAISEYPGRQPQHF | TGTGCCATCAGTGAGTATCCGGGGAGGCAGCCCCAGCATTTT
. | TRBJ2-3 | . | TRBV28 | CASSPTTDTQYF | TGTGCCAGCAGCCCTACCACAGATACGCAGTATTTT
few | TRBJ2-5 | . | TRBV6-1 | CASSSGYQETQYF | TGTGCCAGTTCCTCGGGGTACCAAGAGACCCAGTACTTC
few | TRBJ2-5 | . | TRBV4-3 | CARGGGQGGRETQYF | TGCGCCAGGGGAGGGGGGCAGGGTGGGCGAGAGACCCAGTACTTC
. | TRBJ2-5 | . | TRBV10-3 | CAISAGVREKETQYF | TGTGCCATCAGTGCGGGGGTCCGGGAGAAGGAGACCCAGTACTTC
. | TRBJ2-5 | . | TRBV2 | CASGGRGTEQETQYF | TGTGCCAGCGGAGGGAGGGGGACTGAACAAGAGACCCAGTACTTC
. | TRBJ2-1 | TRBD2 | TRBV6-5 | CASSRTSGVYNEQFF | TGTGCCAGCAGTCGGACTAGCGGGGTCTACAATGAGCAGTTCTTC
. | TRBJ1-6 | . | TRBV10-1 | CASSPQRDSPLHF | TGCGCCAGCAGTCCACAGAGGGATTCACCCCTCCACTTT
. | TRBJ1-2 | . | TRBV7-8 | CASSQKGGVGGYTF | TGTGCCAGCAGCCAAAAGGGAGGGGTCGGTGGCTACACCTTC
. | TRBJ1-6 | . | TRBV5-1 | CASSPQGSNSPLHF | TGCGCCAGCAGCCCACAGGGTTCTAATTCACCCCTCCACTTT
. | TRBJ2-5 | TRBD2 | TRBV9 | CASNGRLAGGQETQYF | TGTGCCAGCAACGGACGACTAGCGGGAGGCCAAGAGACCCAGTACTTC